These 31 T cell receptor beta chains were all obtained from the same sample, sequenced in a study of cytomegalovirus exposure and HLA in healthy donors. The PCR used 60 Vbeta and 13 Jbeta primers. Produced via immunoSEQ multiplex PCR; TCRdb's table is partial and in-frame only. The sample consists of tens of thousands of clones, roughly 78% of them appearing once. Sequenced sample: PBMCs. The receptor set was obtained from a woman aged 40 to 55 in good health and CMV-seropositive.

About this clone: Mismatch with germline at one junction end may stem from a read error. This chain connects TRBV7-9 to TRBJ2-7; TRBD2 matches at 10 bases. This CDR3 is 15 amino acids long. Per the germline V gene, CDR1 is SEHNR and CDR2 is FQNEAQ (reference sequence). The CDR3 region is CSSSLGAGGLYEQYF. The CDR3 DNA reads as TGTTCCAGCAGCTTAGGAGCGGGAGGGCTCTACGAGCAGTACTTC.

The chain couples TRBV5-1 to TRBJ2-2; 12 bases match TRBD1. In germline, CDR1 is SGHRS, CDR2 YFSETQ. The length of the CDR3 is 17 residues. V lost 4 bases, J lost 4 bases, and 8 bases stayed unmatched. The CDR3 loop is CASSILPGQGATGELFF. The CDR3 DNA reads TGCGCCAGCAGCATCCTCCCGGGACAGGGGGCCACCGGGGAGCTGTTTTTT.

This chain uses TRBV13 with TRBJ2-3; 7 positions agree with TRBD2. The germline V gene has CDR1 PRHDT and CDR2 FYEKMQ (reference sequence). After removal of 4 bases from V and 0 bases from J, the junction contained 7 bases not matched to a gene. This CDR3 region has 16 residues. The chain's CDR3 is CASSSPERGSTDTQYF. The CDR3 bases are TGTGCCAGCAGCTCGCCGGAGCGGGGTAGCACAGATACGCAGTATTTT. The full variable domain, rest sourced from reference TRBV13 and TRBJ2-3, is AAGVIQSPRHLIKEKRETATLKCYPIPRHDTVYWYQQGPGQDPQFLISFYEKMQSDKGSIPDRFSAQQFSDYHSELNMSSLELGDSALYFCASSSPERGSTDTQYFGPGTRLTVL.

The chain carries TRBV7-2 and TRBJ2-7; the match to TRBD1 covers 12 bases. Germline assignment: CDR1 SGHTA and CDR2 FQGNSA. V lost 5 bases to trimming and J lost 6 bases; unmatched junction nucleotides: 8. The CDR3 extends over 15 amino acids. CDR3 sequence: CASSRDRGHQSEQYF. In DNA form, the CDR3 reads TGTGCCAGCAGCCGGGACAGGGGGCACCAAAGCGAGCAGTACTTC.

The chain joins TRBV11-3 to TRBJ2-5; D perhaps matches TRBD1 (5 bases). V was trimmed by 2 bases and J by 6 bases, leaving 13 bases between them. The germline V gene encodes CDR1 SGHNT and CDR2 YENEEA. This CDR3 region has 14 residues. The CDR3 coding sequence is TGTGCCAGCAGCTTAAATGGGGCCGCTCAGACCCAGTACTTC. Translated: CASSLNGAAQTQYF.

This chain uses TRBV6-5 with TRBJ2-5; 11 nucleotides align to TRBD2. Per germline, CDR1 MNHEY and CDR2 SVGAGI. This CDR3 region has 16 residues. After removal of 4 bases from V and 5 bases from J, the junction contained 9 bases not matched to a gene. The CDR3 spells CASSSLAGGPRETQYF. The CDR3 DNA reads TGTGCCAGCAGTTCGTTAGCGGGAGGGCCTCGGGAGACCCAGTACTTC.

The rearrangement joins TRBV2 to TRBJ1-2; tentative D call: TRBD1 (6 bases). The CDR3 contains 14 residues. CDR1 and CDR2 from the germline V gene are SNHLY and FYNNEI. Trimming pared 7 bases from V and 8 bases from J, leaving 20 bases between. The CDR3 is CASTREEGGEGYTF. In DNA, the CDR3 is TGTGCCAGCACCCGGGAGGAAGGGGGTGAGGGCTACACCTTC.

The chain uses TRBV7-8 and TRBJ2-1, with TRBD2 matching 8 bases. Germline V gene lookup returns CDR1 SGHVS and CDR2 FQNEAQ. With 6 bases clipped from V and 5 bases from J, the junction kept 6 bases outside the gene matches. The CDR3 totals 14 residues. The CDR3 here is CASRDGTSDNEQFF. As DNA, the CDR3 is TGTGCCAGCAGAGACGGGACTAGTGACAATGAGCAGTTCTTC.

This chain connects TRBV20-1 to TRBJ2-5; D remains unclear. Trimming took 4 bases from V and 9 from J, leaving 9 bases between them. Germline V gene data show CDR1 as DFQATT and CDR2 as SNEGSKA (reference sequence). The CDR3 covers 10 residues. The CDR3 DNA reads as TGCAGTGCTAACGAGAAGTCCCAGTACTTC. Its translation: CSANEKSQYF.

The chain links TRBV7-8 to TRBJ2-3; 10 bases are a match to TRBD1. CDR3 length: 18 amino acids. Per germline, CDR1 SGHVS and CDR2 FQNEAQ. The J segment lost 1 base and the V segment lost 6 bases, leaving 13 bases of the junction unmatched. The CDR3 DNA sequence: TGTGCCAGCAGACGGGACAGGGGCATCGGGAGAGGCACAGATACGCAGTATTTT. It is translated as CASRRDRGIGRGTDTQYF.

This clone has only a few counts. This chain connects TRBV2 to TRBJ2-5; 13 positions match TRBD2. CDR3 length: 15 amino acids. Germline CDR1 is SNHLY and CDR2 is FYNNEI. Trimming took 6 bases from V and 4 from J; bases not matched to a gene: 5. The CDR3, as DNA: TGTGCCAGCAGCGGACTAGCGGGAGTGGCAGAGACCCAGTACTTC. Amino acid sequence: CASSGLAGVAETQYF.

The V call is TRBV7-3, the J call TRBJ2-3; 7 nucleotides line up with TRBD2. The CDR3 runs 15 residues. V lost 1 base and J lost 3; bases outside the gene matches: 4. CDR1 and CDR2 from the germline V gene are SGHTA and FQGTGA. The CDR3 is CASSLSGGRTDTQYF. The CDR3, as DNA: TGTGCCAGCAGCTTAAGCGGGGGTCGGACAGATACGCAGTATTTT.

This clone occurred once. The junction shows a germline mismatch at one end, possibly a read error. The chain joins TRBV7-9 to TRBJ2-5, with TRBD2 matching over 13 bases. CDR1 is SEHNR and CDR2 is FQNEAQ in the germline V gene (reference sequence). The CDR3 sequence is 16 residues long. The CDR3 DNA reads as TGTGCCAGCAGCCTGGGGACTAGCGGGGTACAAGAGGCCCAGTACTTC. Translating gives CASSLGTSGVQEAQYF.

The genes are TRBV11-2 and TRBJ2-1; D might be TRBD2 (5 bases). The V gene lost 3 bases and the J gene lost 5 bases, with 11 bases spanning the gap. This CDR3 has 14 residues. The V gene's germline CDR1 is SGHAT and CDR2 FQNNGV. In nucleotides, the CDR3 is TGTGCCAGCAGCTTGTCCGGGGATAACAATGAGCAGTTCTTC. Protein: CASSLSGDNNEQFF.

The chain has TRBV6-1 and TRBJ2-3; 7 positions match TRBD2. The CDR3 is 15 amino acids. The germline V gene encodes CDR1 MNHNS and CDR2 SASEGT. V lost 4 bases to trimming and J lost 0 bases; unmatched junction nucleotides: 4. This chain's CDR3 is CASSGEGRSTDTQYF. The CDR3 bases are TGTGCCAGCAGTGGGGAGGGGCGTAGCACAGATACGCAGTATTTT.

CDR3 bases: TGCGCCAGCAGCCAAGATCTTTGGACTAGCGGCTACGAGCAGTACTTC. The encoded protein is CASSQDLWTSGYEQYF. The chain has TRBV4-1 and TRBJ2-7, with 10 bases identical to TRBD2. Germline CDR1 is MGHRA and CDR2 is YSYEKL. This CDR3 is 16 amino acids long. V dropped 0 bases and J dropped 3; count of bases not matched to a gene: 5.

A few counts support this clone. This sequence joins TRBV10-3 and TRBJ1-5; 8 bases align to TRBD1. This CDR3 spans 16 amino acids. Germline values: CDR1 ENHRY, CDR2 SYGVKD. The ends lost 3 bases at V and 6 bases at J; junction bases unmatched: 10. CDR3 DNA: TGTGCCATCAGTGATGAAGACAGGGGCCCTTCTCAGCCCCAGCATTTT. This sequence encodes CAISDEDRGPSQPQHF.

The CDR3 DNA is TGTGCCAGCAGTGATGCTGGAGGTAATGAAAAACTGTTTTTT. Translation: CASSDAGGNEKLFF. The chain joins TRBV2 to TRBJ1-4; D is undetermined. Germline assignment: CDR1 SNHLY and CDR2 FYNNEI. This CDR3 spans 14 amino acids. Trimming left V 3 bases short and J 4 bases short, with 9 bases between.

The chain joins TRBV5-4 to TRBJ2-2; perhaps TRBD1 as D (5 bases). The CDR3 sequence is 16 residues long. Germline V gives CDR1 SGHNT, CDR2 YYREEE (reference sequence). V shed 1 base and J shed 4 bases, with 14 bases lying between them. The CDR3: CASSLTQGLGTGELFF. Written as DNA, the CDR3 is TGTGCCAGCAGCTTGACTCAGGGTTTGGGCACCGGGGAGCTGTTTTTT.

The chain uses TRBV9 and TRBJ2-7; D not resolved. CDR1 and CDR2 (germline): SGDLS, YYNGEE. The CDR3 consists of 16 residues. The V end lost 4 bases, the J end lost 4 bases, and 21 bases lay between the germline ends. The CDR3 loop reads CASSISRKDPSYEQYF. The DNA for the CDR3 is TGTGCCAGCAGCATATCTAGGAAAGACCCGTCATACGAGCAGTACTTC.

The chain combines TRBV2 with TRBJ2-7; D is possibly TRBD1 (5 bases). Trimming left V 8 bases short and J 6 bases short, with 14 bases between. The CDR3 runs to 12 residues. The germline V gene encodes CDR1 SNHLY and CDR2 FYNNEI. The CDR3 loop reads CASGRVSGEQYF. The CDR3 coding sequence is TGTGCCAGCGGCAGGGTATCGGGCGAGCAGTACTTC.

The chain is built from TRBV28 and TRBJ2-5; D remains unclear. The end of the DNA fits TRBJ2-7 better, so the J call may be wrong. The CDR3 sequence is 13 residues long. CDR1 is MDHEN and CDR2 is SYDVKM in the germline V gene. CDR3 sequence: CASSLLPTDEQYF. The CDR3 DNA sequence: TGTGCCAGCAGTTTACTCCCCACAGACGAGCAGTACTTC.

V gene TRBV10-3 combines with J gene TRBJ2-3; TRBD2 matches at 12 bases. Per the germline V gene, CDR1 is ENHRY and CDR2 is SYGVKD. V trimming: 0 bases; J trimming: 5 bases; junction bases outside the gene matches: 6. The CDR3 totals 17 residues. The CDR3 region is CAISESTSGSILDTQYF. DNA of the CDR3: TGTGCCATCAGTGAGTCGACTAGCGGGAGTATTCTAGATACGCAGTATTTT.

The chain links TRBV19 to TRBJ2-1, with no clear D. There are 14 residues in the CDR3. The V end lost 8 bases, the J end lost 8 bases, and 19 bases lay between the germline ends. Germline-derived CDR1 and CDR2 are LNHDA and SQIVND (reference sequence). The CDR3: CASGVGLGWDEQFF. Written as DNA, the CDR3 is TGTGCCAGTGGAGTAGGCCTTGGATGGGATGAGCAGTTCTTC.

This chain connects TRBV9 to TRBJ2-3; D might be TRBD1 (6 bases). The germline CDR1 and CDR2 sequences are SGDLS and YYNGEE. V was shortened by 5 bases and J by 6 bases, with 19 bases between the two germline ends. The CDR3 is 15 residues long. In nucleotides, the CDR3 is TGTGCCAGCAGTTTAACAGGGATTTTAGCCGATACGCAGTATTTT. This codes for CASSLTGILADTQYF.

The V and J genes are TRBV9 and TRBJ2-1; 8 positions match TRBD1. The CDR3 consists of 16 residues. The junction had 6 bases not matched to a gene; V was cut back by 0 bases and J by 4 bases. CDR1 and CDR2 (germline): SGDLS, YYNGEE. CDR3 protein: CASSVEGTGGYNEQFF. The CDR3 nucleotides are TGTGCCAGCAGCGTAGAAGGAACAGGGGGGTACAATGAGCAGTTCTTC.

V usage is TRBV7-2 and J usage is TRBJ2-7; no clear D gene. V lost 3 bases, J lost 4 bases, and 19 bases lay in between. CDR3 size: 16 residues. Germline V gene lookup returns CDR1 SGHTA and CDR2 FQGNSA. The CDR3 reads CASSFLLSPKPYEQYF. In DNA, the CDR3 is TGTGCCAGCAGCTTCCTACTATCCCCCAAGCCTTACGAGCAGTACTTC. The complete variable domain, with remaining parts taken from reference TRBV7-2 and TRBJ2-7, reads GAGVSQSPSNKVTEKGKDVELRCDPISGHTALYWYRQSLGQGLEFLIYFQGNSAPDKSGLPSDRFSAERTGGSVSTLTIQRTQQEDSAVYLCASSFLLSPKPYEQYFGPGTRLTVT.

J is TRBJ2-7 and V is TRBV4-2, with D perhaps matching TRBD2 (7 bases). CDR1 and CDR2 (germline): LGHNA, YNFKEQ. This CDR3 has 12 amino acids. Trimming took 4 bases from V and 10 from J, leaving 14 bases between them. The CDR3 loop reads CASSREGEGQYF. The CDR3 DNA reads TGTGCCAGCAGCCGGGAGGGGGAGGGACAGTACTTC.

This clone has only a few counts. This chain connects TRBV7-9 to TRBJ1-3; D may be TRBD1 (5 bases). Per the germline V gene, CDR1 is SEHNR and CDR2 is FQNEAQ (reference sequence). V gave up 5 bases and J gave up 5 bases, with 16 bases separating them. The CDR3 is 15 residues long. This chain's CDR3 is CASSHGAGMRNTIYF. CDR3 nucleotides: TGTGCCAGCAGCCATGGGGCAGGGATGAGAAACACCATATATTTT. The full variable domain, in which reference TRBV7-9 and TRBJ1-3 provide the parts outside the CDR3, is DTGVSQNPRHKITKRGQNVTFRCDPISEHNRLYWYRQTLGQGPEFLTYFQNEAQLEKSRLLSDRFSAERPKGSFSTLEIQRTEQGDSAMYLCASSHGAGMRNTIYFGEGSWLTVV.

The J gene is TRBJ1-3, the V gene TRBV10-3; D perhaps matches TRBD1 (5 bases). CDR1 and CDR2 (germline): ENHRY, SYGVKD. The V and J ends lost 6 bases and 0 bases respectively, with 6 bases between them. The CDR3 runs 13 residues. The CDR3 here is CAISGGSGNTIYF. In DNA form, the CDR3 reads TGTGCCATCAGCGGGGGCTCTGGAAACACCATATATTTT.

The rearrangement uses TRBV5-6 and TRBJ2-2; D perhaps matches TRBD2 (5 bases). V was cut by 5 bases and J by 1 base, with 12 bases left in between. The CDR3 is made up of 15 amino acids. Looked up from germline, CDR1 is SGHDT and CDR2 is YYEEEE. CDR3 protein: CASRRRFGNTGELFF. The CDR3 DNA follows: TGTGCCAGCAGACGGAGGTTCGGGAACACCGGGGAGCTGTTTTTT.